The rows below give T cell receptor beta chains drawn from one sample of a study of blood T cell repertoires in COVID-19. The table came from immunoSEQ multiplex PCR; TCRdb's copy has only in-frame clones and leaves some out. This sample has about 390,000 clones, with about 90% found just once. Sequenced: peripheral blood. The receptors here all came from a woman aged 55-69 years with COVID-19, enrolled during active disease. The CDR3 runs from the conserved cysteine through the conserved F or W. The order of the fields is V gene, clone size, D gene, J gene, CDR3 DNA, CDR3 protein. D genes are given only for firm matches. For some rows the clone size is stated as once, few or many, or as a class when expanded; others skip it.

>TRBV6-5|-|-|TRBJ1-1
TGTGCCAGCATGGCCAGGAACACTGAAGCTTTCTTT
CASMARNTEAFF
>TRBV5-6|once|-|TRBJ1-1
TGTGCCAGCAGTGGCGAGGTAATGGTGGACACTGAAGCTTTCTTT
CASSGEVMVDTEAFF
>TRBV5-1|few|TRBD2|TRBJ2-7
TGCGCCAGCAGCTTGTCGGGGGGTACCTACGAGCAGTACTTC
CASSLSGGTYEQYF
>TRBV5-1|-|-|TRBJ1-1
TGCGCCAGCAGCTTAACGACAGGAACTGAAGCTTTCTTT
CASSLTTGTEAFF
>TRBV5-1|-|TRBD1|TRBJ1-1
TGCGCCAGCAGCACGCACCCTGGACAGGGGCCCACTGAAGCTTTCTTT
CASSTHPGQGPTEAFF
>TRBV7-3|-|TRBD2|TRBJ2-3
TGTGCCAGCAGCTTAACAGCGGGGACCACAGATACGCAGTATTTT
CASSLTAGTTDTQYF
>TRBV5-4|-|-|TRBJ1-1
TGTGCCAGCAGTCACAGGGTGAACACTGAAGCTTTCTTT
CASSHRVNTEAFF
>TRBV11-3|-|-|TRBJ2-2
TGTGCCAGCACCCACCAGGCTTTTATCGACACCGGGGAGCTGTTTTTT
CASTHQAFIDTGELFF
>TRBV6-5|-|-|TRBJ1-2
TGTGCCAGCAGTTACTCGAGTTGGTCCGCTAACTATGGCTACACCTTC
CASSYSSWSANYGYTF
>TRBV7-2|-|TRBD2|TRBJ2-1
TGTGCCAGCAGCTACTCTAGCGGGGGTCCGGGAGGTGTCGTCTTC
CASSYSSGGPGGVVF
>TRBV6-1|once|-|TRBJ1-2
TGTGCCAGCAGTGAATTGGGGGGGGGCGGCAGGACTAAAGGCTACACCTTC
CASSELGGGGRTKGYTF
>TRBV28|-|-|TRBJ1-2
TGTGCCAGCAGTCTCACAATCTATGGCTACACCTTC
CASSLTIYGYTF
>TRBV27|-|-|TRBJ2-5
TGTGCCAGCAGTTCAATAGTCGGGGAAGAGACCCAGTACTTC
CASSSIVGEETQYF
>TRBV6-4|-|-|TRBJ2-1
TGTGCCAGCAGTGACTCGAACTATCACAATGAGCAGTTCTTC
CASSDSNYHNEQFF
>TRBV7-8|-|TRBD1|TRBJ2-7
TGTGCCAGCAGCCCGGACAGGGGTTTGTACGAGCAGTACTTC
CASSPDRGLYEQYF
>TRBV5-1|-|-|TRBJ1-2
TGCGCCAGCAGCGAGGACAGTAACTATGGCTACACCTTC
CASSEDSNYGYTF
>TRBV20-1|-|-|TRBJ2-1
TGCAGTGCGCTCACTAGGGATGAGCAGTTCTTC
CSALTRDEQFF
>TRBV5-6|-|-|TRBJ2-7
TGTGCCAGCAGCTTGGGAAGAAGGGGCTCCGAGCAGTACTTC
CASSLGRRGSEQYF
>TRBV4-1|-|-|TRBJ1-4
TGCGCCAGCAGCCAAGATGGCTTCCTGTTTTTT
CASSQDGFLFF
>TRBV3-1/TRBV3-2|-|-|TRBJ2-6
TGTGCCAGCAGCTTCGAGGGAGCCCTCGTCCTGACTTTC
CASSFEGALVLTF
>TRBV18|-|-|TRBJ1-5
TGTGCCAGCTCACCCGGTAGTAGCAATCAGCCCCAGCATTTT
CASSPGSSNQPQHF
>TRBV27|-|-|TRBJ2-5
TGTGCCAGCAGTCCGCGAGGCGAGACCCAGTACTTC
CASSPRGETQYF
>TRBV3-1/TRBV3-2|-|TRBD2|TRBJ2-1
TGTGCCAGCAGCCCTCCCCTAGCGGGTCCTCACAATGAGCAGTTCTTC
CASSPPLAGPHNEQFF
>TRBV29-1|-|-|TRBJ1-5
TGCAGCGTTGGCTCAGGGGATCAGCCCCAGCATTTT
CSVGSGDQPQHF
>TRBV25-1|-|TRBD1|TRBJ2-2
TGTGCCAGCACCCGGACAGGGAACACCGGGGAGCTGTTTTTT
CASTRTGNTGELFF
>TRBV5-1|once|-|TRBJ1-5
TGCGCCAGCAGTGTCGGGGAAAATAGCAATCAGCCCCAGCATTTT
CASSVGENSNQPQHF
>TRBV5-1|-|-|TRBJ1-1
TGCGCCAGCAGCGGGGGACAGAACACTGAAGCTTTCTTT
CASSGGQNTEAFF
>TRBV18|-|TRBD1|TRBJ1-1
TGTGTCAGCTCACCAATGACAGGGCAAGGGTTGACAGCTTTCTTT
CVSSPMTGQGLTAFF
>TRBV3-1/TRBV3-2|-|-|TRBJ2-2
TGTGCCAGCAGCCAATCGAGGGGGAAGATGTTTTTT
CASSQSRGKMFF
>TRBV18|-|-|TRBJ1-1
TGTGCCAGCTCACCGGTCACAGGAGACGCTTTCTTT
CASSPVTGDAFF
>TRBV5-1|-|-|TRBJ1-4
TGCGCCAGCAGCTTGGATGCCCGAGTAGGAGGTGAAAAACTGTTTTTT
CASSLDARVGGEKLFF
>TRBV6-2/TRBV6-3|-|-|TRBJ2-7
TGTGCCAGCAGTATAAACAGGGCCTACGAGCAGTACTTC
CASSINRAYEQYF
>TRBV7-9|-|TRBD2|TRBJ2-3
TGTGCCAGCAGTCTAGCGGGGGCTCTGGATACGCAGTATTTT
CASSLAGALDTQYF
>TRBV28|-|-|TRBJ1-6
TGTGCCAGCAGTTTAGGCTGGGAGTCCTATAATTCACCCCTCCACTTT
CASSLGWESYNSPLHF
>TRBV5-1|-|TRBD1|TRBJ2-1
TGCGCCAGCAGTACCGGACAGGGGTATGAGCAGTTCTTC
CASSTGQGYEQFF
>TRBV18|-|TRBD1|TRBJ1-4
TGTGCCAGCCGTAGGGGACAGTCGAATGAAAAACTGTTTTTT
CASRRGQSNEKLFF
>TRBV5-1|-|TRBD1|TRBJ2-7
TGCGCCAGCAGCTCCCGGGACAGGGGGCTGAACGAGCAGTACTTC
CASSSRDRGLNEQYF
>TRBV6-5|-|-|TRBJ1-2
TGTGCCAGCAGTTACGTCTCTTCAGGGTTTGATGGCTACACCTTC
CASSYVSSGFDGYTF
>TRBV6-5|-|TRBD1|TRBJ2-5
TGTGCCAGCAGTTGGACAGGGCCGAACCAAGAGACCCAGTACTTC
CASSWTGPNQETQYF
>TRBV6-5|-|-|TRBJ2-7
TGTGCCAGCATTCAGACACGCTCCTACGAGCAGTACTTC
CASIQTRSYEQYF
>TRBV6-6|-|TRBD1|TRBJ1-2
TGTGCCAGCAGACAGGGGAGCTATGGCTACACCTTC
CASRQGSYGYTF
>TRBV20-1|-|-|TRBJ1-1
TGCAGTGCTAGTTTCCAAAACACTGAAGCTTTCTTT
CSASFQNTEAFF
>TRBV6-5|-|TRBD2|TRBJ2-5
TGTGCCAGCAGTTACCCCGGGACTAGCCAAGAGACCCAGTACTTC
CASSYPGTSQETQYF
>TRBV6-5|-|TRBD2|TRBJ2-3
TGTGCCAGCAGTTCCTTAGCGGGGGGGCATCGAGATACGCAGTATTTT
CASSSLAGGHRDTQYF
>TRBV6-6|once|TRBD1|TRBJ1-2
TGTGCCAGCAGTCACGGGACAGACATTTATGGCTACACCTTC
CASSHGTDIYGYTF
>TRBV15|-|-|TRBJ1-1
TGTGCCACCAGCTGGACAGTATCGAACACTGAAGCTTTCTTT
CATSWTVSNTEAFF
>TRBV12-3/TRBV12-4|-|-|TRBJ2-7
TGTGCCAGCAGTTTATACAAGATTGGCGAGCAGTACTTC
CASSLYKIGEQYF
>TRBV10-3|once|-|TRBJ2-2
TGTGCCATCAGTGACAGGGTCACCGGGGAGCTGTTTTTT
CAISDRVTGELFF
>TRBV4-1|-|TRBD2|TRBJ2-1
TGCGCCAGCAGCCATACCGGGACTAGTTATGGGCTTGAGCAGTTCTTC
CASSHTGTSYGLEQFF
>TRBV19|-|-|TRBJ1-4
TGTGCCAGTAGTACGACAGTTTCGCCTAATGAAAAACTGTTTTTT
CASSTTVSPNEKLFF
>TRBV25-1|-|-|TRBJ2-5
TGTGCCAGCAGTCCCAGACTAGTTGCCCAAGAGACCCAGTACTTC
CASSPRLVAQETQYF
>TRBV7-9|-|TRBD2|TRBJ2-1
TGTGCCAGCAGCTTACGACTAGCGGGGTACAATGAGCAGTTCTTC
CASSLRLAGYNEQFF
>TRBV5-5|-|TRBD2|TRBJ2-3
TGTGCCAGCAGCTTGAGACTAGCGGGGGGCACAGATACGCAGTATTTT
CASSLRLAGGTDTQYF
>TRBV27|-|-|TRBJ2-5
TGTGCCAGCAGTTTAAGGGCTAGGGAGCAAGAGACCCAGTACTTC
CASSLRAREQETQYF
>TRBV5-5|-|-|TRBJ2-6
TGTGCCAGCAGCTTGCCCGCCACAGGGTCTGGGGCCAACGTCCTGACTTTC
CASSLPATGSGANVLTF
>TRBV5-4|-|-|TRBJ1-1
TGTGCCAGCACCTTACAGGGTCGGCAAGCTTTCTTT
CASTLQGRQAFF